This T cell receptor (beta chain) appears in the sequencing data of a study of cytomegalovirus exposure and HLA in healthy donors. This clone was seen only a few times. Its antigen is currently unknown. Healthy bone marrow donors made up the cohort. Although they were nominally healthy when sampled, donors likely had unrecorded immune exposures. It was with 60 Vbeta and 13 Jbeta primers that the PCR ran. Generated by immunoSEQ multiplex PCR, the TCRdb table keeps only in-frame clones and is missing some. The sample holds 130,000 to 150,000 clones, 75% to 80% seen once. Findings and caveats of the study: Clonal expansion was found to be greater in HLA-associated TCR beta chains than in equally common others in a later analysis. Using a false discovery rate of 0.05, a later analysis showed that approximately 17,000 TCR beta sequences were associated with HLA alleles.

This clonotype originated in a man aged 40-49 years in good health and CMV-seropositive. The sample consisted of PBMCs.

CDR3 sequence: CASSDPTGSGNTIYF. CDR3 sequence (DNA): TGCGCCAGCAGTGACCCGACAGGATCCGGAAACACCATATATTTT. The chain uses TRBV10-1 and TRBJ1-3, with a tentative D call TRBD1 (6 bases). The CDR3 contains 15 residues. CDR1 and CDR2 from the germline V gene are WNHNN and SYGVQD (reference sequence). The germline V and J ends were trimmed by 3 bases and 4 bases, with 13 bases remaining between them.